This T cell receptor beta chain came from a study of preoperative IRX-2 immunotherapy in early breast cancer (dated by TCRdb to about 2019). Library prep was done by the immunoSEQ multiplex PCR assay. TCRdb stores this immuneACCESS table with in-frame sequences only. Part of the clones is absent; in the studies checked, under half of the shortfall reflects unresolved V genes, and no reason is known for the rest. The sample table contains about 11,000 clones; only one count was recorded for roughly 76% of them. The biggest ten clones account for around 5.4% of the sample. In light of the paper, this sample's treatment or condition label describes: preoperative locoregional IRX-2 cytokine immunotherapy. The samples were obtained from a phase Ib study that tested preoperative, locoregional IRX-2 cytokine immunotherapy meant to prime immune responses. Patients with early-stage breast cancer who were given IRX-2 before surgery served as donors.

A remark on this clone: The antigen it recognizes is unknown. Base qualities are not provided; no much larger clone lies one nucleotide away.

V is cut back by 5 bases and J by 2 bases, with 7 bases in the junction unmatched. From the germline V gene, CDR1 is SGHNT and CDR2 is YENEEA. Taken from cysteine to phenylalanine, the CDR3 has 15 residues. The read is trimmed to its CDR3 DNA, 45 bases read in frame from base 1. Rearrangement joined TRBV11-3 to TRBJ2-7; 9 bases in between match TRBD2. The sample was lymph node tissue, taken before IRX-2 immunotherapy. The receptor was derived from a human donor with breast cancer. CDR3 reads: CASSVFSGSTYEQYF. The DNA sequence is TGTGCCAGCAGCGTTTTTAGCGGGAGCACCTACGAGCAGTACTTC.